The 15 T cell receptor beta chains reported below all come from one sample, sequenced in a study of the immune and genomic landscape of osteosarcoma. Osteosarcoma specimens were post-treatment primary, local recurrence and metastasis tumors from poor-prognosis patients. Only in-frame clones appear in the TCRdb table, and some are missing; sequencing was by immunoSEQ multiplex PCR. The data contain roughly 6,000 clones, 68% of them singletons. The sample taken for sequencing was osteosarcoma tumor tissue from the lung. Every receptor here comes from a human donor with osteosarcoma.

Written as DNA, the CDR3 is TGTGCCAGTAGTATTACTAGCGGGAGGATGAATGAGCAGTTCTTC. Its protein product is CASSITSGRMNEQFF. The chain joins TRBV19 to TRBJ2-1; 12 bases align to TRBD2. Losses at the gene ends were 3 bases for V and 7 bases for J; bases not matched to a gene: 4. The CDR3 sequence is 15 residues long. Germline loops: CDR1 LNHDA, CDR2 SQIVND (reference sequence).

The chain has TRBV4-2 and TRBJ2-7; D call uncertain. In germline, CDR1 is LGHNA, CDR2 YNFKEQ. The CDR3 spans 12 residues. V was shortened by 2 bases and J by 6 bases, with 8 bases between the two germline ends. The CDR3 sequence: CASSQWTGEQYF. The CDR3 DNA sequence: TGTGCCAGCAGCCAATGGACGGGCGAGCAGTACTTC.

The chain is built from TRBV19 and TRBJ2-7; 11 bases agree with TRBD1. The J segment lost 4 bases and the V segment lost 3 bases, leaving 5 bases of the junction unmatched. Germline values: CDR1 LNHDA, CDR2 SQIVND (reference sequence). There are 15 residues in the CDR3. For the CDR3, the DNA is TGTGCCAGTAGTATTCTAGGACAGGGGGCTTACGAGCAGTACTTC. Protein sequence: CASSILGQGAYEQYF.

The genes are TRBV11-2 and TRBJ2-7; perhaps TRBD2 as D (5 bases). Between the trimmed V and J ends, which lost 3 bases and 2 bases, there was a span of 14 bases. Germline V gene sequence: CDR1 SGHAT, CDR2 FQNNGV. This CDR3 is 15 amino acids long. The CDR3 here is CASSFGPLGAYEQYF. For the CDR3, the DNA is TGTGCCAGCAGCTTTGGTCCATTGGGAGCCTACGAGCAGTACTTC. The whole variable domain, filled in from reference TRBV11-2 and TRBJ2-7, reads EAGVAQSPRYKIIEKRQSVAFWCNPISGHATLYWYQQILGQGPKLLIQFQNNGVVDDSQLPKDRFSAERLKGVDSTLKIQPAKLEDSAVYLCASSFGPLGAYEQYFGPGTRLTVT.

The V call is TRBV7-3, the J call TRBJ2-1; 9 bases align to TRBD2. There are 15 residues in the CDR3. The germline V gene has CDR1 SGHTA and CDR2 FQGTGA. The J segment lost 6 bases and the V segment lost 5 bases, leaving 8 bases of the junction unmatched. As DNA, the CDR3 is TGTGCCAGCAGCCTGGGACTAGCTATATTCAATGAGCAGTTCTTC. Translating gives CASSLGLAIFNEQFF.

CDR3 loop: CASSRHRGQVEQYF. Written as DNA, the CDR3 is TGTGCCAGCAGTCGCCACAGGGGGCAGGTCGAGCAGTACTTC. The genes are TRBV6-5 and TRBJ2-7, with 9 bases aligning to TRBD1. The CDR3 contains 14 residues. V lost 5 bases, J lost 6 bases, and 8 bases stayed unmatched. The V gene's germline CDR1 is MNHEY and CDR2 SVGAGI.

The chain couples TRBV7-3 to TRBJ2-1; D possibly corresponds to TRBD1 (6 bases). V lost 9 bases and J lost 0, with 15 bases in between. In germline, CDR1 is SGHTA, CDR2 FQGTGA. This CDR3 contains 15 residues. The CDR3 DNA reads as TGTGCCAGAACTCCACAGGGAATCTCCTACAATGAGCAGTTCTTC. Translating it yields CARTPQGISYNEQFF.

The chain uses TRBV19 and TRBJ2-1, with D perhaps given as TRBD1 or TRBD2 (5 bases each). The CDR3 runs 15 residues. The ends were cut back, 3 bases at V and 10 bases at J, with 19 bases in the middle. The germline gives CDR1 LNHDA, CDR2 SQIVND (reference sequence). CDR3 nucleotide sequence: TGTGCCAGTAGTATTGGGGACCAAATTATCCGGGAGCAGTTCTTC. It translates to CASSIGDQIIREQFF.

CDR3 in DNA: TGTGCCAGCAGCTTAGATCGGGGACAGGGGGCGCTGAGCACCGGGGAGCTGTTTTTT. It translates to CASSLDRGQGALSTGELFF. The chain carries TRBV11-2 and TRBJ2-2; 12 nucleotides line up with TRBD1. The CDR3 extends over 19 amino acids. V shed 0 bases and J 4 bases; nucleotides not matched to a gene: 9. Germline V lookup: CDR1 SGHAT, CDR2 FQNNGV.

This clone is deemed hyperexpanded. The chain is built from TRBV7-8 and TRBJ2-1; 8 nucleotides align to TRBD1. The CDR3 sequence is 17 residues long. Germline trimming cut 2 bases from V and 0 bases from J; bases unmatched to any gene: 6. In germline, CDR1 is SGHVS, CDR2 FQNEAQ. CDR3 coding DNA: TGTGCCAGCAGCTTAAGGTCCGGGACAGGCTCCTACAATGAGCAGTTCTTC. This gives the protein CASSLRSGTGSYNEQFF.

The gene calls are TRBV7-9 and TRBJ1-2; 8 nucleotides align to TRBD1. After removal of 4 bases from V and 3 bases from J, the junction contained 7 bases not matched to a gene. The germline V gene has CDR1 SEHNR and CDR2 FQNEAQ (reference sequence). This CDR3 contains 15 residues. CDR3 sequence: CASSSRGQEHYGYTF. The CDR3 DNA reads TGTGCCAGCAGCTCCCGGGGACAGGAGCACTATGGCTACACCTTC.

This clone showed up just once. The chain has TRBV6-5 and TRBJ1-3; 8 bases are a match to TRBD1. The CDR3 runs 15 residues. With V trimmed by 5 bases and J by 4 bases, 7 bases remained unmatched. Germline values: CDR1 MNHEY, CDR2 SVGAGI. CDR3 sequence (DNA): TGTGCCAGCAGTCGAACAGGGGGAATCGGAAACACCATATATTTT. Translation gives CASSRTGGIGNTIYF.

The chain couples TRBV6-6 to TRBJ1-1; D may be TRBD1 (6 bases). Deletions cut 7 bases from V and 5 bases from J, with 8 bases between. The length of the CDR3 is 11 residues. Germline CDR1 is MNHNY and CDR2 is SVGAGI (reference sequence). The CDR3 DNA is TGTGCCAGCAACCAGGGGACTGAAGCTTTCTTT. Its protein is CASNQGTEAFF.

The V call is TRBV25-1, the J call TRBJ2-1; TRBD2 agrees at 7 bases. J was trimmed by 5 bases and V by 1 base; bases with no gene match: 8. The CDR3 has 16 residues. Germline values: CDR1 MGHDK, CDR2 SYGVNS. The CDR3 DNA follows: TGTGCCAGCAGTGAATCGGAACGGGGGGTGCACAATGAGCAGTTCTTC. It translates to CASSESERGVHNEQFF.

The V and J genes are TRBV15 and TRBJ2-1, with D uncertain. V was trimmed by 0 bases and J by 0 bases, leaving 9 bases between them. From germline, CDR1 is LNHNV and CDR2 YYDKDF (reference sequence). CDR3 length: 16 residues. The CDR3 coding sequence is TGTGCCACCAGCAGAGACCCCCACGGCTCCTACAATGAGCAGTTCTTC. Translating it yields CATSRDPHGSYNEQFF.